What follows are 4 T cell receptor beta chains derived from one specimen sequenced in a study of early T cells in non-severe SARS-CoV-2 infection. Each CDR3 protein is one row after TCRdb ran MiXCR on the 5' RACE reads. The repertoire holds about 69,000 distinct CDR3 sequences, with about 10% as singletons. The sample consisted of whole blood. These receptors were obtained from an adult who was a healthcare worker with PCR-confirmed SARS-CoV-2 infection or an uninfected control (not recorded which).

This clonotype was seen a few times. This chain connects TRBV18 to TRBJ2-2; D is unclear. Trimming cost V 3 bases and J 1 base, with 6 bases left between them. The length of the CDR3 is 14 residues. Per germline, CDR1 KGHSH and CDR2 LQKENI. The CDR3 coding sequence is TGTGCCAGCTCACCGGCTGGGAACACCGGGGAGCTGTTTTTT. It yields the protein CASSPAGNTGELFF.

This clonotype has a handful of counts. The chain recombines TRBV10-3 with TRBJ1-1, with D unresolved. The germline V gene has CDR1 ENHRY and CDR2 SYGVKD. V was cut by 0 bases and J by 3 bases, with 11 bases left in between. This CDR3 comprises 15 residues. The CDR3 nucleotides read TGTGCCATCAGTGAGTCGGCAGGCCTACACACTGAAGCTTTCTTT. Its protein product is CAISESAGLHTEAFF.

This clonotype was seen at least ten times. This sequence joins TRBV7-9 and TRBJ2-1; D is uncertain. The CDR3 extends over 17 amino acids. V lost 5 bases and J 4 bases, leaving 21 bases between the germline ends. Looked up from germline, CDR1 is SEHNR and CDR2 is FQNEAQ (reference sequence). Written as DNA, the CDR3 is TGTGCCAGCAGCCCCCCGCGTCGGGCCTCCGGGTACAATGAGCAGTTCTTC. It encodes CASSPPRRASGYNEQFF.

V is TRBV10-3 and J is TRBJ2-7; 12 bases map to TRBD1. V trimming: 6 bases; J trimming: 2 bases; junction bases outside the gene matches: 11. Germline assignment: CDR1 ENHRY and CDR2 SYGVKD. This CDR3 spans 17 amino acids. The CDR3 loop is CAIRGDPGQGAAYEQYF. Written as DNA, the CDR3 is TGTGCCATCAGGGGCGATCCGGGACAGGGGGCTGCCTACGAGCAGTACTTC.